Below, 30 T cell receptor beta chains from the same sample are listed, as sequenced in a study of T cells in Graves' hyperthyroidism and ophthalmopathy. TCR beta CDR3 sequences were amplified from RNA transcripts. During a first-round RT-PCR of the TCR CDR3, the HTBI primer set was used. TCRdb passed the multiplex PCR reads through MiXCR, listing each CDR3 protein once. The sample carries 90,000 to 120,000 distinct CDR3 sequences, approximately 16% recorded once. Sequencing input: blood. The receptor source for this set is a woman aged 45-65 years with Graves' hyperthyroidism.

The rearrangement links TRBV4-1 to TRBJ2-3; 14 bases align to TRBD2. The CDR3 consists of 17 residues. V shed 4 bases and J 4 bases; nucleotides not matched to a gene: 7. Germline lookup yields CDR1 MGHRA and CDR2 YSYEKL. CDR3 in amino acids: CASSRLGTSGSSDTQYF. The DNA for the CDR3 is TGCGCCAGCAGCCGCCTCGGGACTAGCGGGAGCTCAGATACGCAGTATTTT.

In its sample, this clonotype was seen many times. This chain links TRBV12-3 or TRBV12-4 with TRBJ2-5, with D perhaps TRBD2 (6 bases). CDR3 length: 15 residues. V lost 9 bases and J lost 3, with 20 bases in between. CDR3 sequence (DNA): TGTGCCAGTGGGGCCCGAACGGGAGTAAAAGAGACCCAGTACTTC. Residues: CASGARTGVKETQYF.

This clonotype was detected many times. The chain joins TRBV7-9 to TRBJ2-1, with 11 bases lining up with TRBD2. The CDR3 covers 17 residues. V shed 5 bases, J shed 9 bases, and the junction held 15 bases outside the gene matches. The V gene's germline CDR1 is SEHNR and CDR2 FQNEAQ (reference sequence). Here the CDR3 DNA reads TGTGCCAGCAGCATCTCGGGACTAGCGGAGTCCTGGGGTGAGCAGTTCTTC. Protein sequence: CASSISGLAESWGEQFF.

The chain joins TRBV13 to TRBJ2-1, with TRBD2 matching over 8 bases. CDR3 size: 14 residues. Germline V gene data show CDR1 as PRHDT and CDR2 as FYEKMQ (reference sequence). The J segment lost 10 bases and the V segment lost 5 bases, leaving 10 bases of the junction unmatched. CDR3 nucleotide sequence: TGTGCCAGCAGCCCAAGGACTAGCCGTACGGAGCAGTTCTTC. Translated: CASSPRTSRTEQFF.

The CDR3 region is CASRWAELAKNIQYF. In DNA form, the CDR3 reads TGTGCCAGCAGGTGGGCAGAACTAGCCAAAAACATTCAGTACTTC. The chain is built from TRBV2 and TRBJ2-4, with D unclear. Trimming shortened V by 6 bases and J by 0 bases, and 12 bases separated the two germline ends. Germline values: CDR1 SNHLY, CDR2 FYNNEI. This CDR3 spans 15 amino acids.

The table lists this clonotype with many counts. This sequence joins TRBV5-1 and TRBJ1-2; D remains unclear. The ends were cut back, 10 bases at V and 4 bases at J, with 14 bases in the middle. The CDR3 runs 12 residues. Per the germline V gene, CDR1 is SGHRS and CDR2 is YFSETQ. The CDR3 loop is CAGFSRSYGYTF. DNA of the CDR3: TGCGCCGGTTTCTCGAGGAGCTATGGCTACACCTTC.

Many counts were recorded for this clonotype. The chain recombines TRBV20-1 with TRBJ1-3; the D is unclear. The CDR3 has 16 residues. From germline, CDR1 is DFQATT and CDR2 SNEGSKA (reference sequence). The V end lost 0 bases, the J end lost 0 bases, and 12 bases lay between the germline ends. The CDR3 is CSARDLAGASGNTIYF. CDR3 DNA sequence: TGCAGTGCTAGAGATTTGGCGGGAGCCTCTGGAAACACCATATATTTT.

The genes are TRBV7-9 and TRBJ2-2, with 8 bases aligning to TRBD2. Germline-derived CDR1 and CDR2 are SEHNR and FQNEAQ (reference sequence). This CDR3 spans 14 amino acids. V lost 8 bases and J lost 2; bases outside the gene matches: 4. The CDR3 protein is CASGLADNTGELFF. Written as DNA, the CDR3 is TGTGCCAGCGGACTAGCAGACAACACCGGGGAGCTGTTTTTT. The full variable domain, with the rest looked up from reference TRBV7-9 and TRBJ2-2, is DTGVSQNPRHKITKRGQNVTFRCDPISEHNRLYWYRQTLGQGPEFLTYFQNEAQLEKSRLLSDRFSAERPKGSFSTLEIQRTEQGDSAMYLCASGLADNTGELFFGEGSRLTVL.

The sample holds many counts of this clonotype. The V and J genes are TRBV4-2 and TRBJ2-3; D is uncertain. The CDR3 length is 15 residues. V gave up 1 base and J gave up 0 bases, with 8 bases separating them. Germline-derived CDR1 and CDR2 are LGHNA and YNFKEQ. CDR3 DNA sequence: TGTGCCAGCAGCCAAGTGAGGCAGAGCACAGATACGCAGTATTTT. Its translation: CASSQVRQSTDTQYF.

This clonotype was observed many times. The rearrangement joins TRBV5-1 to TRBJ2-3; TRBD2 matches 10 bases. Germline-derived CDR1 and CDR2 are SGHRS and YFSETQ. The J segment lost 5 bases and the V segment lost 2 bases, leaving 5 bases of the junction unmatched. This CDR3 comprises 15 residues. Here the CDR3 DNA reads TGCGCCAGCAGCTTAGCGGGAGGGCGGGGAGATACGCAGTATTTT. Amino acid sequence: CASSLAGGRGDTQYF.

This clonotype came up many times. CDR3 bases: TGCGCCAGCAGCCAAGTCTTGGGTCTAGCGGGAGTTATGGCGGCGGATACGCAGTATTTT. Residues: CASSQVLGLAGVMAADTQYF. V and J are TRBV4-1 and TRBJ2-3; 10 bases align to TRBD2. Per the germline V gene, CDR1 is MGHRA and CDR2 is YSYEKL. The CDR3 extends over 20 amino acids. The ends lost 1 base at V and 6 bases at J; junction bases unmatched: 19.

This sequence joins TRBV5-1 and TRBJ1-2; 8 bases are a match to TRBD1. Trimming removed 4 bases from V and 4 bases from J; junction bases left unmatched: 15. The CDR3 covers 17 residues. Germline-derived CDR1 and CDR2 are SGHRS and YFSETQ. DNA of the CDR3: TGCGCCAGCAGCCTTGGGACAGGACAGTATTGGAGCTATGGCTACACCTTC. Encoded protein: CASSLGTGQYWSYGYTF.

This clonotype was picked up a small number of times. V and J are TRBV19 and TRBJ2-3, with D tentatively TRBD2 (5 bases). V was pared by 10 bases and J by 5 bases, with 16 bases between. Germline CDR1 and CDR2: LNHDA and SQIVND (reference sequence). CDR3 size: 13 residues. CDR3 sequence reads: CATATRLGDTQYF. CDR3 nucleotide sequence: TGTGCCACCGCTACTAGGTTGGGAGATACGCAGTATTTT.

This clonotype has a count of ten or more. The chain uses TRBV7-8 and TRBJ1-1, with D unclear. CDR3 size: 14 residues. Germline lookup yields CDR1 SGHVS and CDR2 FQNEAQ. The V gene lost 3 bases and the J gene lost 0 bases, with 8 bases spanning the gap. The CDR3: CASSLVRVNTEAFF. In DNA form, the CDR3 reads TGTGCCAGCAGCTTGGTAAGGGTGAACACTGAAGCTTTCTTT. The variable domain in full, completed from reference TRBV7-8 and TRBJ1-1, reads GAGVSQSPRYKVAKRGQDVALRCDPISGHVSLFWYQQALGQGPEFLTYFQNEAQLDKSGLPSDRFFAERPEGSVSTLKIQRTQQEDSAVYLCASSLVRVNTEAFFGQGTRLTVV.

Only one count was recorded for this clonotype. The V call is TRBV7-9, the J call TRBJ2-1, with 12 bases lining up with TRBD1. The CDR3 contains 17 residues. Per the germline V gene, CDR1 is SEHNR and CDR2 is FQNEAQ (reference sequence). Unmatched junction bases numbered 15, after V lost 5 bases and J lost 10 bases. CDR3 residues: CASSTPPAGQGAREQFF. The CDR3 coding sequence is TGTGCCAGCAGCACCCCCCCGGCGGGACAGGGGGCAAGGGAGCAGTTCTTC.

This clonotype has at least ten counts. The CDR3 region has the DNA TGTGCCAGCCAGCTAGCGGTGAATGAGCAGTTCTTC. Protein sequence: CASQLAVNEQFF. The rearrangement links TRBV12-3 or TRBV12-4 to TRBJ2-1, with 7 positions matching TRBD2. Unmatched junction bases numbered 5, after V lost 8 bases and J lost 7 bases. The CDR3 is made up of 12 amino acids.

This clonotype was detected many times. The V and J genes are TRBV2 and TRBJ1-5; unclear D gene. CDR3 size: 16 residues. Deletions cut 7 bases from V and 2 bases from J, with 18 bases between. The germline V gene encodes CDR1 SNHLY and CDR2 FYNNEI. Here the CDR3 reads CASKKGGVEGNQPQHF. As DNA, the CDR3 is TGTGCCAGCAAGAAAGGTGGGGTGGAGGGCAATCAGCCCCAGCATTTT.

This clonotype was picked up many times. The V and J genes are TRBV5-1 and TRBJ2-2; TRBD1 is a possible D gene (6 bases). From germline, CDR1 is SGHRS and CDR2 YFSETQ. This CDR3 spans 16 amino acids. Trimming took off 0 bases at V and 5 bases at J, with 14 bases between the two ends. The chain's CDR3 is CASSLAGAGRTGELFF. DNA of the CDR3: TGCGCCAGCAGCTTGGCAGGGGCTGGTCGAACCGGGGAGCTGTTTTTT.

This clonotype was counted ten times or more. V is TRBV30 and J is TRBJ2-1; D not certain. The V gene's germline CDR1 is GTSNPN and CDR2 SVGIG (reference sequence). V was clipped by 4 bases and J by 8 bases, with 18 bases between them. CDR3 length equals 14 residues. Here the CDR3 DNA reads TGTGCCTGGACCCGCCTAAGTAATATGGATGAGCAGTTCTTC. Protein sequence: CAWTRLSNMDEQFF.

At least ten counts were recorded for this clonotype. The CDR3 DNA reads as TGCAGCGTGCCCAGGGGGGCCAGCACAGATACGCAGTATTTT. Its protein product is CSVPRGASTDTQYF. This chain links TRBV29-1 with TRBJ2-3; weak D call: TRBD1 (7 bases). V was pared by 6 bases and J by 0 bases, with 13 bases between. CDR1 and CDR2 (germline): SQVTM, ANQGSEA. The CDR3 sequence is 14 residues long.

Ten or more counts support this clonotype. The chain carries TRBV20-1 and TRBJ2-1; 9 nucleotides agree with TRBD2. The V gene end was trimmed by 6 bases and the J gene end by 8 bases; junction bases not matched to a gene: 14. The CDR3 length is 15 residues. From germline, CDR1 is DFQATT and CDR2 SNEGSKA (reference sequence). Here the CDR3 reads CSARRLAGKRDEQFF. CDR3 bases: TGCAGTGCCAGACGGCTAGCGGGAAAGCGGGATGAGCAGTTCTTC.

This clonotype was counted ten times or more. The chain carries TRBV30 and TRBJ2-5, with TRBD1 matching over 7 bases. V was clipped by 1 base and J by 8 bases; unmatched bases: 7. The CDR3 is 13 residues long. Looked up from germline, CDR1 is GTSNPN and CDR2 is SVGIG (reference sequence). CDR3 DNA: TGTGCCTGGAGTGATCAGGGGGTGGTAACCCAGTACTTC. This encodes CAWSDQGVVTQYF.

This clonotype was seen ten or more times. The chain joins TRBV20-1 to TRBJ1-2, with a weak D call TRBD1 (5 bases). This CDR3 spans 12 amino acids. Germline assignment: CDR1 DFQATT and CDR2 SNEGSKA (reference sequence). V shed 8 bases and J shed 1 base, with 11 bases lying between them. The CDR3 region is CSTSTVNYGYTF. For the CDR3, the DNA is TGCAGTACCTCGACAGTTAACTATGGCTACACCTTC.

This clonotype showed up many times. The chain employs TRBV6-5 and TRBJ2-7, with 7 bases aligning to TRBD2. Germline CDR1 is MNHEY and CDR2 is SVGAGI. This CDR3 contains 15 residues. After removal of 2 bases from V and 3 bases from J, the junction contained 7 bases not matched to a gene. CDR3 region: CASSYRRGRSYEQYF. DNA of the CDR3: TGTGCCAGCAGTTACCGGCGGGGGAGAAGCTACGAGCAGTACTTC.

The gene calls are TRBV19 and TRBJ1-2; 10 bases align to TRBD1. The ends lost 7 bases at V and 5 bases at J; junction bases unmatched: 19. This CDR3 region has 18 residues. Germline values: CDR1 LNHDA, CDR2 SQIVND (reference sequence). In DNA form, the CDR3 reads TGTGCCAGTACCCCGGGCAGCGGGACAGGGGCCGCCAAGTATGGCTACACCTTC. The encoded protein is CASTPGSGTGAAKYGYTF.

This clonotype was recorded at least ten times. The V and J genes are TRBV10-3 and TRBJ1-5; unclear D gene. This CDR3 has 13 amino acids. The germline V gene has CDR1 ENHRY and CDR2 SYGVKD. V lost 8 bases, J lost 0 bases, and 8 bases lay in between. In nucleotides, the CDR3 is TGTGCCATCCAACGGGATAGCAATCAGCCCCAGCATTTT. Its translation: CAIQRDSNQPQHF.

This clonotype was found many times. The CDR3 sequence: CASSFTGYEQYF. The CDR3 region has the DNA TGCGCCAGCAGCTTTACCGGGTACGAGCAGTACTTC. V usage is TRBV5-1 and J usage is TRBJ2-7; D is ambiguous. The CDR3 totals 12 residues. CDR1 SGHRS and CDR2 YFSETQ come from the germline V gene. Trimming removed 2 bases from V and 4 bases from J, with 7 bases in between.

This chain links TRBV4-1 with TRBJ2-5; a possible D gene is TRBD1 (6 bases). V was trimmed by 0 bases and J by 7 bases, leaving 24 bases between them. In germline, CDR1 is MGHRA, CDR2 YSYEKL. The CDR3 consists of 18 residues. CDR3 DNA sequence: TGCGCCAGCAGCCAAGATAACTGGGGACAACAAGAGTTGGGGACCCAGTACTTC. Amino acid sequence: CASSQDNWGQQELGTQYF.

This clonotype occurred many times. The rearrangement uses TRBV10-1 and TRBJ1-1; TRBD1 matches 8 bases. Germline V gene sequence: CDR1 WNHNN, CDR2 SYGVQD (reference sequence). CDR3 length: 14 amino acids. V shed 5 bases, J shed 7 bases, and the junction held 9 bases outside the gene matches. The chain's CDR3 is CASSSGQGADEAFF. The CDR3 nucleotides are TGCGCCAGCAGTTCCGGGCAGGGGGCAGATGAAGCTTTCTTT.

This clonotype appeared many times. The rearrangement joins TRBV27 to TRBJ1-1; 9 bases map to TRBD1. Looked up from germline, CDR1 is MNHEY and CDR2 is SMNVEV (reference sequence). The CDR3 totals 16 residues. The V segment lost 2 bases and the J segment 4 bases; nucleotides outside the gene matches: 8. CDR3 sequence: CASSLTGGDFGTEAFF. The CDR3, as DNA: TGTGCCAGCAGTTTAACAGGGGGCGATTTTGGCACTGAAGCTTTCTTT.